The 4 T cell receptor beta chains presented below share a single source sample, sequenced in a study of blood T cell repertoires in COVID-19. Some clones are missing from TCRdb's copy, which holds only in-frame ones; the method was immunoSEQ multiplex PCR. The sample gives about 100,000 clones, around 84% of which show up once; 13% is in the top ten. Sequencing was carried out using peripheral blood. The receptors come from a woman aged 55-75 years in a cohort sampled during active or convalescent COVID-19.

The chain is built from TRBV7-9 and TRBJ2-1; 12 bases fit TRBD2. V was pared by 5 bases and J by 1 base, with 3 bases of the junction left unmatched. This CDR3 is built from 16 residues. Germline V gene lookup returns CDR1 SEHNR and CDR2 FQNEAQ (reference sequence). The CDR3 DNA is TGTGCCAGCAGCCCCGGGACTAGCGGGTCCTACAATGAGCAGTTCTTC. Translation: CASSPGTSGSYNEQFF.

The chain carries TRBV9 and TRBJ2-1; a possible D gene is TRBD2 (5 bases). V lost 3 bases and J 7 bases, leaving 14 bases between the germline ends. The CDR3 totals 14 residues. CDR1 and CDR2 from the germline V gene are SGDLS and YYNGEE. CDR3 DNA sequence: TGTGCCAGCAGCGGGGCAGGAGGCTATAATGAGCAGTTCTTC. It is translated as CASSGAGGYNEQFF.

This chain connects TRBV28 to TRBJ1-4; D ambiguous. The CDR3 sequence is 14 residues long. V lost 3 bases to trimming and J lost 3 bases, with 8 bases between them. Germline assignment: CDR1 MDHEN and CDR2 SYDVKM. The CDR3 DNA reads as TGTGCCAGCAGTTTGGAGGGAGCTAATGAAAAACTGTTTTTT. Amino acids: CASSLEGANEKLFF.

The rearrangement joins TRBV14 to TRBJ2-1; TRBD2 is a possible D gene (5 bases). The length of the CDR3 is 17 residues. Between the trimmed V and J ends, which lost 1 base and 0 bases, there was a span of 13 bases. Germline V gene lookup returns CDR1 SGHDN and CDR2 FVKESK. CDR3 nucleotides: TGTGCCAGCAGCCAAGTGGCAGACTATTTCTCCTACAATGAGCAGTTCTTC. Translation: CASSQVADYFSYNEQFF.